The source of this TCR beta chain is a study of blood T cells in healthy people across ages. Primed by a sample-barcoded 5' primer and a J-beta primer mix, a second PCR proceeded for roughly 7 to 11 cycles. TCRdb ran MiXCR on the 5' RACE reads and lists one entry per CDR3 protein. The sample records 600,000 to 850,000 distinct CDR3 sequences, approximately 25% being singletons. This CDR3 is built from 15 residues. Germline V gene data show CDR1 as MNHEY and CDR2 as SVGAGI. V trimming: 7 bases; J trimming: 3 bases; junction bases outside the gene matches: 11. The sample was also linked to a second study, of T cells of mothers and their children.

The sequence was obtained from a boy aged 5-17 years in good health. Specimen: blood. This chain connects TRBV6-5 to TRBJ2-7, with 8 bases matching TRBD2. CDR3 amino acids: CASIMRAGAGYEQYF. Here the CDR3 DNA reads TGTGCCAGCATCATGAGAGCGGGAGCCGGCTACGAGCAGTACTTC.